This T cell receptor (beta chain) stems from a study of blood T cell repertoires in COVID-19. TCRdb's table, derived via immunoSEQ multiplex PCR, lists solely in-frame clones and lacks some. The sample holds approximately 500,000 clones, roughly 90% seen once. Participant reports of clinical history set cohort assignment. Sequenced material: PBMCs or T cells enriched from blood (not recorded which). The TCR originated in a woman between 40 and 55 years old who had recovered from COVID-19.

CDR3 in DNA: TGTGCCATTGCAGGGGTGAGTGCAGATACGCAGTATTTT. Residues: CAIAGVSADTQYF. The J gene is TRBJ2-3, the V gene TRBV10-3; maybe TRBD1 (6 bases). Germline CDR1 and CDR2: ENHRY and SYGVKD. Trimming took off 9 bases at V and 4 bases at J, with 14 bases between the two ends. The CDR3 has 13 amino acids.